This TCR beta chain was sequenced for a study of OX40 agonist ivuxolimab in advanced cancers. Per the germline V gene, CDR1 is MNHNS and CDR2 is SASEGT. Trimming removed 6 bases from V and 3 bases from J; junction bases left unmatched: 7. The CDR3 contains 14 residues. Clones were sequenced by immunoSEQ multiplex PCR, and TCRdb holds only the in-frame ones, with some missing. Counted here are around 70,000 clones, 85% to 90% occurring once; the ten biggest clones make up about an eighth. The receptor's source is an adult with an advanced solid tumor such as melanoma, head and neck, liver or kidney cancer. The sequences come from CD4+ or CD8+ T cells sorted from blood, collected in a trial of the OX40 agonist ivuxolimab. J is TRBJ2-7 and V is TRBV6-1; 8 nucleotides line up with TRBD1. This CDR3 reads CASSDWDRHYEQYF. CDR3 nucleotides: TGTGCCAGCAGCGACTGGGACAGGCACTACGAGCAGTACTTC.